This TCR beta chain was captured in a study of blood T cell repertoires in COVID-19. Turning to the study itself: Sites in the United States, Italy and Spain provided acute and convalescent COVID-19 samples. The cDNA or gDNA used as material had been derived from T cells, B-cell-depleted T cells, or PBMCs.

The Seattle patients, enrolled during active infection, were followed longitudinally. How the authors handled the data: Using reference gene primer amplification, nucleated cell counts were estimated. The table came from immunoSEQ multiplex PCR; TCRdb's copy has only in-frame clones and leaves some out. That table is the source of V, J and clone size, and D and trimming were worked out from the DNA. The sample records 440,000 or so clones, about 89% being singletons. The germline CDR1 and CDR2 sequences are LGHDT and YNNKEL (reference sequence). This CDR3 has 13 amino acids. Trimming left V 4 bases short and J 12 bases short, with 19 bases between.

The clonotype was recovered from a middle-aged woman with COVID-19, enrolled during active disease. The sample comprised peripheral blood. V and J are TRBV3-1 (or the pseudogene TRBV3-2) and TRBJ2-7, with D possibly being TRBD2 (5 bases). The CDR3 region is CASSLRTAAAVYF. DNA for the CDR3: TGTGCCAGCAGCCTACGGACGGCGGCAGCGGTGTACTTC.